The 2 T cell receptor beta chains below come from one sample, sequenced in a study of blood T cells in healthy people across ages. For the second PCR, which ran for 7 to 11 cycles, a sample-barcoded 5' primer and a J-beta primer mix were used. TCRdb reprocessed the 5' RACE reads via MiXCR and lists one record per CDR3 protein. The sample carries 500,000 to 600,000 distinct CDR3 sequences, roughly 29% recorded once. Sequencing used blood. The source is a woman between 65 and 79 years old in good health.

The genes are TRBV6-6 and TRBJ1-2; D gene ambiguous. V was clipped by 6 bases and J by 8 bases, with 10 bases between them. Germline V gene lookup returns CDR1 MNHNY and CDR2 SVGAGI (reference sequence). This CDR3 contains 11 residues. The CDR3 sequence is CASSPLGGYTF. CDR3 nucleotides: TGTGCCAGCAGCCCATTAGGGGGCTACACCTTC.

This chain links TRBV27 with TRBJ2-4; the match to TRBD2 covers 11 bases. The CDR3 runs 17 residues. Trimming removed 4 bases from V and 3 bases from J; junction bases left unmatched: 8. Germline lookup yields CDR1 MNHEY and CDR2 SMNVEV (reference sequence). The CDR3 loop reads CASSSPASGGYKNIQYF. The CDR3 region has the DNA TGTGCCAGCAGTTCCCCAGCTAGCGGGGGGTACAAAAACATTCAGTACTTC.